The 18 T cell receptor beta chains below were found in one sample sequenced in a study of blood T cell repertoires in COVID-19. Sequenced by immunoSEQ multiplex PCR; TCRdb stores in-frame clones only, minus some. The sample has 130,000 or so clones; around 89% are singletons. Sequencing was performed on peripheral blood. These TCRs come from a man aged 50 to 59 with active or convalescent COVID-19.

V is TRBV15 and J is TRBJ2-2; D is perhaps TRBD1 (5 bases). This CDR3 is built from 15 residues. V dropped 1 base and J dropped 2 bases, with 8 bases sitting between them. Germline values: CDR1 LNHNV, CDR2 YYDKDF (reference sequence). CDR3: CATSRGQSNTGELFF. The DNA for the CDR3 is TGTGCCACCAGCAGAGGACAGTCAAACACCGGGGAGCTGTTTTTT.

The chain links TRBV5-4 to TRBJ1-2, with a tentative D call TRBD1 (5 bases). Germline V gene sequence: CDR1 SGHNT, CDR2 YYREEE (reference sequence). There are 13 residues in the CDR3. V lost 0 bases to trimming and J lost 8 bases, with 11 bases between them. CDR3 residues: CASSLVGVEGYTF. CDR3 bases: TGTGCCAGCAGCTTGGTAGGGGTTGAGGGCTACACCTTC.

This chain joins TRBV28 and TRBJ2-4; 11 bases fit TRBD2. Looked up from germline, CDR1 is MDHEN and CDR2 is SYDVKM. The CDR3 covers 15 residues. Germline trimming cut 6 bases from V and 4 bases from J; bases unmatched to any gene: 5. The CDR3 loop reads CASRDTSGGKNIQYF. The CDR3 region has the DNA TGTGCCAGCAGAGATACTAGCGGGGGAAAAAACATTCAGTACTTC.

This chain links TRBV27 with TRBJ2-7; 8 bases agree with TRBD1. The germline V gene encodes CDR1 MNHEY and CDR2 SMNVEV (reference sequence). Losses at the gene ends were 5 bases for V and 3 bases for J; bases not matched to a gene: 12. This CDR3 is 16 amino acids long. CDR3 bases: TGTGCCAGCAGTCCAGGGGTCGGGACAGGAGGCTACGAGCAGTACTTC. Its protein product is CASSPGVGTGGYEQYF.

The rearrangement links TRBV28 to TRBJ1-5; D perhaps matches TRBD1 (6 bases). Trimming shortened V by 6 bases and J by 4 bases, and 13 bases separated the two germline ends. The CDR3 is made up of 14 amino acids. Germline CDR1 is MDHEN and CDR2 is SYDVKM. This CDR3 is CASRPGQENQPQHF. The CDR3 DNA sequence: TGTGCCAGCAGACCGGGACAAGAAAATCAGCCCCAGCATTTT.

The chain combines TRBV18 with TRBJ2-1; TRBD2 matches 13 bases. With 4 bases clipped from V and 5 bases from J, the junction kept 8 bases outside the gene matches. The CDR3 consists of 17 residues. CDR1 is KGHSH, CDR2 LQKENI, per germline. The CDR3 sequence: CASSRELAGGHDNEQFF. Here the CDR3 DNA reads TGTGCCAGCTCACGAGAACTAGCGGGGGGGCATGACAATGAGCAGTTCTTC.

The CDR3 sequence is CASSNRRLATDTQYF. CDR3 nucleotide sequence: TGTGCCAGCAGTAACAGACGATTGGCAACAGATACGCAGTATTTT. The chain links TRBV6-2 or TRBV6-3 to TRBJ2-3; D gene unclear. Trimming shortened V by 5 bases and J by 3 bases, and 15 bases separated the two germline ends. CDR3 length: 15 amino acids. In germline, CDR1 is MNHEY, CDR2 SVGEGT.

The chain is built from TRBV28 and TRBJ1-1; the match to TRBD1 covers 7 bases. This CDR3 has 13 residues. V lost 5 bases to trimming and J lost 4 bases; unmatched junction nucleotides: 4. Germline lookup yields CDR1 MDHEN and CDR2 SYDVKM. The CDR3: CASSIYRGTEAFF. The CDR3 DNA sequence: TGTGCCAGCAGTATCTACAGGGGCACTGAAGCTTTCTTT.

This chain joins TRBV5-1 and TRBJ1-3; TRBD1 might be the D (5 bases). This CDR3 contains 14 residues. CDR1 is SGHRS and CDR2 is YFSETQ in the germline V gene. The V end lost 4 bases, the J end lost 1 base, and 9 bases lay between the germline ends. This CDR3 reads CASSPTGSGNTIYF. CDR3 bases: TGCGCCAGCAGCCCAACAGGTTCTGGAAACACCATATATTTT.

The chain joins TRBV6-1 to TRBJ2-1; 9 bases map to TRBD2. Germline V CDR1 and CDR2: MNHNS, SASEGT. V shed 2 bases and J 6 bases; nucleotides not matched to a gene: 5. The CDR3 loop spans 15 amino acids. DNA for the CDR3: TGTGCCAGCAGTGAACCTAGCGGGATGGGCAATGAGCAGTTCTTC. This sequence encodes CASSEPSGMGNEQFF.

The chain links TRBV6-5 to TRBJ1-2; no definite D call. V dropped 4 bases and J dropped 4 bases, with 10 bases sitting between them. The CDR3 extends over 13 amino acids. CDR1 and CDR2 (germline): MNHEY, SVGAGI. CDR3 sequence (DNA): TGTGCCAGCAGTTTGTCGCGGGGCTATGGCTACACCTTC. Translating it yields CASSLSRGYGYTF.

V and J are TRBV6-5 and TRBJ2-1; D might be TRBD1 (5 bases). V shed 5 bases and J shed 3 bases, with 14 bases lying between them. Per germline, CDR1 MNHEY and CDR2 SVGAGI. The CDR3 extends over 15 amino acids. The CDR3 region has the DNA TGTGCCAGCAGTAGATCGACAGTTCACTACAATGAGCAGTTCTTC. Translation: CASSRSTVHYNEQFF.

The chain combines TRBV11-2 with TRBJ1-5; 8 bases agree with TRBD1. The CDR3 covers 15 residues. Per the germline V gene, CDR1 is SGHAT and CDR2 is FQNNGV. V dropped 4 bases and J dropped 4; count of bases not matched to a gene: 6. Here the CDR3 DNA reads TGTGCCAGCAGCTCCCGGACAGGGACAAATCAGCCCCAGCATTTT. Its translation is CASSSRTGTNQPQHF. The full variable domain, in which reference TRBV11-2 and TRBJ1-5 provide the parts outside the CDR3, is EAGVAQSPRYKIIEKRQSVAFWCNPISGHATLYWYQQILGQGPKLLIQFQNNGVVDDSQLPKDRFSAERLKGVDSTLKIQPAKLEDSAVYLCASSSRTGTNQPQHFGDGTRLSIL.

V and J are TRBV7-2 and TRBJ1-1; the match to TRBD1 covers 7 bases. Trimming removed 7 bases from V and 4 bases from J; junction bases left unmatched: 21. Germline-derived CDR1 and CDR2 are SGHTA and FQGNSA. The length of the CDR3 is 18 residues. The CDR3 spells CASTTSPQTGFRATEAFF. DNA of the CDR3: TGTGCCAGCACCACTAGTCCCCAGACAGGGTTTCGTGCCACTGAAGCTTTCTTT.

This clone was seen a few times. The rearrangement links TRBV19 to TRBJ1-5; 9 nucleotides line up with TRBD1. Germline CDR1 LNHDA, CDR2 SQIVND (reference sequence). The CDR3 covers 14 residues. V shed 5 bases, J shed 7 bases, and the junction held 6 bases outside the gene matches. The CDR3 DNA reads TGTGCCAGTAGTCGGACAGGGGATGGGCAGCCCCAGCATTTT. Protein: CASSRTGDGQPQHF.

The chain links TRBV19 to TRBJ2-3, with 9 positions matching TRBD1. J was trimmed by 5 bases and V by 8 bases; bases with no gene match: 11. The CDR3 length is 15 residues. Germline V gives CDR1 LNHDA, CDR2 SQIVND (reference sequence). The CDR3 protein is CASVKAGQGGDTQYF. CDR3 in DNA: TGTGCCAGTGTAAAGGCGGGACAGGGCGGAGATACGCAGTATTTT.

V and J are TRBV11-3 and TRBJ2-1, with TRBD2 as a possible D gene (7 bases). Germline CDR1 and CDR2: SGHNT and YENEEA. This CDR3 spans 16 amino acids. V lost 7 bases and J lost 8, with 24 bases in between. The CDR3 loop reads CASTRGAGLKSYEQFF. The CDR3 DNA is TGTGCCAGCACCCGGGGGGCGGGGCTCAAGTCGTATGAGCAGTTCTTC. The entire variable domain, with the rest obtained from reference TRBV11-3 and TRBJ2-1, is as follows: EAGVVQSPRYKIIEKKQPVAFWCNPISGHNTLYWYLQNLGQGPELLIRYENEEAVDDSQLPKDRFSAERLKGVDSTLKIQPAELGDSAVYLCASTRGAGLKSYEQFFGPGTRLTVL.

V usage is TRBV6-5 and J usage is TRBJ1-6; perhaps TRBD1 as D (6 bases). The CDR3 runs to 15 residues. The V and J ends lost 6 bases and 8 bases respectively, with 17 bases between them. Per germline, CDR1 MNHEY and CDR2 SVGAGI. DNA of the CDR3: TGTGCCAGCAGGAATCTAGGACAGTATCATTCACCCCTCCACTTT. Translating it yields CASRNLGQYHSPLHF.